This is a list of T cell receptor beta chains from one sample in a study of blood T cell repertoires in COVID-19. Libraries were prepared by immunoSEQ multiplex PCR; TCRdb keeps only in-frame clonotypes and omits some of them. The repertoire holds about 48,000 clones, 65% to 85% seen once, with about 5% in the top ten. Input material: peripheral blood. These receptors came from a human donor in a cohort sampled during active COVID-19. CDR3s include the opening cysteine and the closing phenylalanine or tryptophan. Each record gives: V gene, D gene, J gene, clone size, CDR3 DNA, CDR3 protein. D genes are given only for firm matches. Expanded clones get a size class; other rows say once, few or many, or leave the size out.

TRBV10-1	-	TRBJ2-7	-	TGCGCCAGCAGTGAGTCTGATATGGAGATCTACGAGCAGTACTTC	CASSESDMEIYEQYF
TRBV5-6	-	TRBJ2-5	-	TGTGCCAGCAGCTTGATAGGGGTGGGAGAGACCCAGTACTTC	CASSLIGVGETQYF
TRBV5-8	TRBD1	TRBJ1-6	few	TGTGCCAGCAGCTTCGGACAGGTCTACTCACCCCTCCACTTT	CASSFGQVYSPLHF
TRBV7-2	TRBD2	TRBJ2-3	-	TGTGCCAGCAGCTTAAGCGGGGGGGCAGCAGATACGCAGTATTTT	CASSLSGGAADTQYF
TRBV2	-	TRBJ2-3	-	TGTGCCAGCAAGGGTGGCGGGGCCCAGGATACGCAGTATTTT	CASKGGGAQDTQYF
TRBV6-4	TRBD2	TRBJ2-2	-	TGTGCCAGCAGTGTTACTAGCGCGGGGTCCGGGGAGCTGTTTTTT	CASSVTSAGSGELFF
TRBV6-5	-	TRBJ1-3	-	TGTGCCAGCAGAAATTCCGACAGTTCTGGAAACACCATATATTTT	CASRNSDSSGNTIYF
TRBV11-2	-	TRBJ2-3	once	TGTGCCAGCAGCTTGGGCCAGGGCACAGATACGCAGTATTTT	CASSLGQGTDTQYF
TRBV7-3	-	TRBJ2-5	-	TGTGCCAGCAGCTTATGGCCTCACAACCAAGAGACCCAGTACTTC	CASSLWPHNQETQYF
TRBV6-5	TRBD1	TRBJ1-6	-	TGTGCCAGCACGCGGCGCGGAACAGGGGACTCACCCCTCCACTTT	CASTRRGTGDSPLHF
TRBV5-1	TRBD1	TRBJ2-5	-	TGCGCCAGCAGCTCGACAGGGCTGAAAGAGACCCAGTACTTC	CASSSTGLKETQYF
TRBV10-2	TRBD2	TRBJ2-3	-	TGCGCCAGCGACAGCGGGGGGGGCACAGATACGCAGTATTTT	CASDSGGGTDTQYF
TRBV30	-	TRBJ1-1	-	TGTGCCTGGAGTGAGGTTGGAGGGTTAGCTTTCTTT	CAWSEVGGLAFF
TRBV4-2	-	TRBJ2-2	-	TGTGCCAGCAGCCAATTCGGGACACATAACACCGGGGAGCTGTTTTTT	CASSQFGTHNTGELFF
TRBV19	-	TRBJ1-3	-	TGTGCCAGTACCACGCCAGTTGGTTCTGGAAACACCATATATTTT	CASTTPVGSGNTIYF
TRBV5-5	-	TRBJ1-1	-	TGTGCCAGCAGCCCCGGGGGATTCACTGAAGCTTTCTTT	CASSPGGFTEAFF
TRBV30	TRBD2	TRBJ2-2	once	TGTGCCTGGAGTTCGGGCGGGGGGCCCACCGGGGAGCTGTTTTTT	CAWSSGGGPTGELFF
TRBV10-3	TRBD2	TRBJ2-2	-	TGTGCCATCAGTGCCTCCTCCGGGACTAGCGGTGCGAACACCGGGGAGCTGTTTTTT	CAISASSGTSGANTGELFF
TRBV5-1	-	TRBJ2-5	-	TGCGCCAGCAGTTCCGACCCGGAGGGGACCCAGTACTTC	CASSSDPEGTQYF
TRBV14	-	TRBJ1-6	few	TGTGCCAGCAGCCAAGATCCCATCGGAGGCAATTCACCCCTCCACTTT	CASSQDPIGGNSPLHF
TRBV5-1	-	TRBJ1-2	-	TGCGCCAGCAGCCCACAGGGTAACTATGGCTACACCTTC	CASSPQGNYGYTF
TRBV4-2	TRBD2	TRBJ2-4	-	TGTGCCAGCAGCCAAGATCCGGGGGGGGCCAAAAACATTCAGTACTTC	CASSQDPGGAKNIQYF
TRBV5-1	TRBD2	TRBJ2-3	-	TGCGCCAGCAGCTTGCGGGGGCGGGGGGGCCTCTCAGATACGCAGTATTTT	CASSLRGRGGLSDTQYF
TRBV7-6	-	TRBJ2-3	-	TGTGCCAGCAGCATATTCACCAACTCCCCCACAGATACGCAGTATTTT	CASSIFTNSPTDTQYF
TRBV5-1	-	TRBJ2-7	-	TGCGCCAGCAGCATCCGGGACAACACCTACGAGCAGTACTTC	CASSIRDNTYEQYF
TRBV6-5	-	TRBJ1-2	-	TGTGCCAGCAAAAGACAGTTTGACTATGGCTACACCTTC	CASKRQFDYGYTF
TRBV5-6	TRBD1	TRBJ1-5	-	TGTGCCAGCAGCCTCCTCGGACAGGGGGCTTATAGCAATCAGCCCCAGCATTTT	CASSLLGQGAYSNQPQHF
TRBV5-1	-	TRBJ2-3	-	TGCGCCAGCAGCCGTCGGGAGAGCACCACAGATACGCAGTATTTT	CASSRRESTTDTQYF
TRBV5-6	-	TRBJ2-3	-	TGTGCCACCTCCGAGAACACAGATACGCAGTATTTT	CATSENTDTQYF
TRBV19	TRBD1	TRBJ1-1	-	TGTGCCAGTAGTATCGGACAGGTTACTGAAGCTTTCTTT	CASSIGQVTEAFF
TRBV14	-	TRBJ1-6	-	TGTGCCAGCAGCCAAGGGGCGGGTTGGTATTCACCCCTCCACTTT	CASSQGAGWYSPLHF
TRBV2	TRBD1	TRBJ1-4	-	TGTGCCAGCAATAAAGGGACAGACTATGAAAAACTGTTTTTT	CASNKGTDYEKLFF
TRBV19	-	TRBJ2-5	-	TGTGCCAGTAGTTTTGACACATCGGAGACCCAGTACTTC	CASSFDTSETQYF
TRBV3-1/TRBV3-2	TRBD2	TRBJ2-5	-	TGTGCCAGCAACCCCGGGACTAGAGATTTCCTACAAGAGACCCAGTACTTC	CASNPGTRDFLQETQYF
TRBV5-6	TRBD1	TRBJ2-2	-	TGTGCCAGCAGCCTGGGACAGGGTATGACCGGGGAGCTGTTTTTT	CASSLGQGMTGELFF
TRBV7-2	TRBD1	TRBJ1-3	medium-sized	TGTGCCAGCAGCTTACGGGCAGGGGGATCTGGAAACACCATATATTTT	CASSLRAGGSGNTIYF
TRBV6-5	TRBD1	TRBJ1-4	-	TGTGCCAGCAGGTTGGACAGGGTAGTTGAAAAACTGTTTTTT	CASRLDRVVEKLFF
TRBV7-8	-	TRBJ2-1	-	TGTGCAAGCAGCCCTAGGCGAAACTCCTACAATGAGCAGTTCTTC	CASSPRRNSYNEQFF
TRBV6-5	-	TRBJ1-5	-	TGTGCCAGCGCCCCCGAAGGAGGGGGCAATCAGCCCCAGCATTTT	CASAPEGGGNQPQHF
TRBV7-2	-	TRBJ2-1	few	TGTGCCAGCTTGGAAACTCGGACTAACAATGAGCAGTTCTTC	CASLETRTNNEQFF
TRBV7-2	-	TRBJ2-7	once	TGTGCCAGCAGCCCCCGGGGGACAGTTTCCTCCTACGAGCAGTACTTC	CASSPRGTVSSYEQYF
TRBV9	TRBD1	TRBJ1-2	-	TGTGCCAGCAGCGCGACAGGGTACAATGGCTACACCTTC	CASSATGYNGYTF
TRBV7-8	-	TRBJ1-5	few	TGTGCCAGCAGACGACAGGAAGGCCAGCCCCAGCATTTT	CASRRQEGQPQHF
TRBV30	TRBD2	TRBJ2-1	once	TGTGCCTCCGGGACTATGTATGAGCAGTTCTTC	CASGTMYEQFF
TRBV5-1	-	TRBJ2-2	-	TGCGCCAGCAGCTTGACCCAGGGCGGGGCCACCGGGGAGCTGTTTTTT	CASSLTQGGATGELFF
TRBV6-1	-	TRBJ2-5	-	TGTGCCAGCAGTGCATATCCTACAGGGACACACCAAGAGACCCAGTACTTC	CASSAYPTGTHQETQYF
TRBV19	-	TRBJ1-2	few	TGTGCCAGTAGTAAGACAGGAGAATATGGCTACACCTTC	CASSKTGEYGYTF
TRBV19	-	TRBJ1-1	-	TGTGCCAGTAGTATTTATTTTAGGGGGTGGACTGAAGCTTTCTTT	CASSIYFRGWTEAFF
TRBV3-1/TRBV3-2	-	TRBJ1-6	few	TGTGCCAGCAGCCAAGCCGGGGTAGGAAATTCACCCCTCCACTTT	CASSQAGVGNSPLHF
TRBV6-5	TRBD1	TRBJ1-2	-	TGTGCCAGCAGAGCACCCGGGACAGGGGAGCGGGGCTACACCTTC	CASRAPGTGERGYTF
TRBV20-1	-	TRBJ1-5	-	TGCAGTGCTAGAGATGCAGGGTCCCAGCATTTT	CSARDAGSQHF
TRBV5-1	TRBD2	TRBJ2-7	once	TGCGCCAGCAGCCCTGGACTAGCGGGGGGTTATACCTCCTACGAGCAGTACTTC	CASSPGLAGGYTSYEQYF
TRBV27	-	TRBJ2-7	-	TGTGCCAGCAGTGCGAACTCCAACGAGCAGTACTTC	CASSANSNEQYF
TRBV18	-	TRBJ2-7	once	TGTGCCAGCTCACCGGCTCAGGGTGGGCCCTACGAGCAGTACTTC	CASSPAQGGPYEQYF
TRBV2	TRBD1	TRBJ2-2	-	TGTGCCAGCGAGGGACAGTTGAACACCGGGGAGCTGTTTTTT	CASEGQLNTGELFF
TRBV2	TRBD2	TRBJ2-7	-	TGTGCCAGCAGTATGAGCGGGGGTTCCTACGAGCAGTACTTC	CASSMSGGSYEQYF